Listed here are 20 T cell receptor beta chains from one sample, sequenced in a study of T-cell memory formation after mild COVID-19. TCRdb analysed the 5' RACE reads with MiXCR anew, one entry per CDR3 protein. The data hold tens of thousands of distinct CDR3 sequences, with under 7.5% observed a single time. Sequenced input: PBMCs or a T cell subset sorted from them (not recorded which). The receptors were gathered from a man aged 18 to 29 who had mild COVID-19 (a few samples of this study predate the infection). Cell type and time point are not known.

This clonotype was recorded at least ten times. The chain recombines TRBV5-1 with TRBJ2-5, with TRBD2 matching 14 bases. Germline V lookup: CDR1 SGHRS, CDR2 YFSETQ. V was pared by 4 bases and J by 1 base, with 3 bases of the junction left unmatched. CDR3 length equals 16 residues. CDR3 sequence reads: CASSPGTSGGQETQYF. The CDR3 DNA is TGCGCCAGCAGCCCCGGGACTAGCGGGGGCCAAGAGACCCAGTACTTC.

This rearrangement joins TRBV5-1 to TRBJ2-1, with no clear D. Trimming left V 0 bases short and J 0 bases short, with 4 bases between. The CDR3 length is 14 residues. Germline V CDR1 and CDR2: SGHRS, YFSETQ. The CDR3: CASSLASSYNEQFF. The CDR3 DNA reads as TGCGCCAGCAGCTTGGCTAGCTCCTACAATGAGCAGTTCTTC.

This clonotype appeared a few times. The chain carries TRBV5-1 and TRBJ2-7; D not certain. The CDR3 is 14 residues long. Germline CDR1 SGHRS, CDR2 YFSETQ. V lost 5 bases to trimming and J lost 0 bases, with 12 bases between them. Here the CDR3 DNA reads TGCGCCAGCAGGGGCCAGACCAGCTCCTACGAGCAGTACTTC. Translating gives CASRGQTSSYEQYF. Full variable domain (remainder filled in from reference TRBV5-1 and TRBJ2-7): KAGVTQTPRYLIKTRGQQVTLSCSPISGHRSVSWYQQTPGQGLQFLFEYFSETQRNKGNFPGRFSGRQFSNSRSEMNVSTLELGDSALYLCASRGQTSSYEQYFGPGTRLTVT.

Regarding this clonotype: The junction departs from germline at one end; a sequencing error may be responsible. The J gene is TRBJ2-5, the V gene TRBV3-1; 10 nucleotides align to TRBD2. Looked up from germline, CDR1 is LGHDT and CDR2 is YNNKEL (reference sequence). The CDR3 has 13 amino acids. CDR3 protein: CASSLGLARDVHF. The CDR3 DNA is TGTGCCAGCAGCCTGGGACTAGCGAGGGACGTGCACTTC.

The chain combines TRBV29-1 with TRBJ2-7; 9 bases are shared with TRBD1. Trimming at V came to 1 base and at J to 3 bases, leaving 10 bases not matched to a gene. Germline V gene sequence: CDR1 SQVTM, CDR2 ANQGSEA. The CDR3 has 16 amino acids. The CDR3 bases are TGCAGCGTTGAAGGTCAAACAGGGGGCGCGCTCTACGAGCAGTACTTC. This encodes CSVEGQTGGALYEQYF.

The genes are TRBV2 and TRBJ1-2; no clear D. CDR3 length: 12 residues. V was shortened by 6 bases and J by 8 bases, with 13 bases between the two germline ends. Germline V lookup: CDR1 SNHLY, CDR2 FYNNEI. CDR3 region: CASSPAERGYTF. CDR3 nucleotides: TGTGCCAGCAGCCCCGCGGAGAGAGGCTACACCTTC.

There are a few counts of this clonotype. This sequence joins TRBV7-2 and TRBJ1-5; D gene uncertain. CDR3 size: 15 residues. The germline CDR1 and CDR2 sequences are SGHTA and FQGNSA. V was pared by 5 bases and J by 3 bases, with 14 bases between. The CDR3 nucleotides are TGTGCCAGCAGCCGCCTGAGTGGAGTCAATCAGCCCCAGCATTTT. Protein sequence: CASSRLSGVNQPQHF.

Concerning this clonotype: A junction end diverges from the germline sequence, so it may reflect a read error. The V call is TRBV2, the J call TRBJ1-5, with TRBD1 matching 7 bases. The CDR3 spans 14 residues. The germline V gene encodes CDR1 SNHLY and CDR2 FYNNEI. CDR3 region: CASGRRQGNQPQRF. The CDR3 bases are TGTGCCAGCGGCCGAAGACAGGGCAATCAGCCCCAGCGTTTT.

Ten or more counts support this clonotype. The rearrangement links TRBV7-2 to TRBJ2-1; D is unclear. Germline CDR1 reads SGHTA; CDR2 reads FQGNSA. The length of the CDR3 is 17 residues. Trimming cost V 0 bases and J 0 bases, with 12 bases left between them. CDR3 DNA sequence: TGTGCCAGCAGCTTAGCACAGCAAACGAGCTCCTACAATGAGCAGTTCTTC. This codes for CASSLAQQTSSYNEQFF.

In DNA form, the CDR3 reads TGCAGTGCTACCAGACCCCCGTTCACAGATACGCAGTATTTT. This gives the protein CSATRPPFTDTQYF. This sequence joins TRBV20-1 and TRBJ2-3; D unclear. The CDR3 has 14 residues. Germline loops: CDR1 DFQATT, CDR2 SNEGSKA (reference sequence). Trimming took 4 bases from V and 2 from J, leaving 13 bases between them.

In its sample, this clonotype was seen a few times. The junction shows a germline mismatch at one end, possibly a read error. The chain uses TRBV20-1 and TRBJ1-2, with TRBD1 matching over 9 bases. The CDR3 is 15 residues long. From germline, CDR1 is DFQATT and CDR2 SNEGSKA (reference sequence). The DNA for the CDR3 is TGCAGTGCTAGAGAACCAGTTACAGGGGGCGCGCCGAACGCCTTC. Translating it yields CSAREPVTGGAPNAF.

The chain employs TRBV7-3 and TRBJ1-1; TRBD1 matches at 7 bases. V lost 3 bases and J lost 4; bases outside the gene matches: 5. Germline V lookup: CDR1 SGHTA, CDR2 FQGTGA. This CDR3 has 14 amino acids. The CDR3 loop reads CASSFLGGGTEAFF. CDR3 DNA: TGTGCCAGCAGCTTTCTAGGGGGCGGCACTGAAGCTTTCTTT.

This clonotype has just a few counts. The chain has TRBV7-3 and TRBJ1-1; D gene uncertain. The germline CDR1 and CDR2 sequences are SGHTA and FQGTGA. Trimming stripped 8 bases from V and 3 bases from J, with 13 bases between. The CDR3 has 13 residues. The CDR3 loop reads CASGEAVDTEAFF. CDR3 in DNA: TGTGCCAGCGGTGAGGCGGTCGACACTGAAGCTTTCTTT.

This rearrangement joins TRBV20-1 to TRBJ2-5, with TRBD2 as a possible D gene (6 bases). The germline V and J ends were trimmed by 3 bases and 3 bases, with 11 bases remaining between them. The CDR3 contains 13 residues. Germline CDR1 and CDR2: DFQATT and SNEGSKA (reference sequence). The CDR3 here is CSASSPSEETQYF. CDR3 in DNA: TGCAGTGCTAGCTCTCCTAGCGAAGAGACCCAGTACTTC.

The CDR3 spells CASSPGQGFYGYTF. CDR3 sequence (DNA): TGTGCCAGCAGCCCGGGACAGGGATTCTATGGCTACACCTTC. This chain links TRBV12-3 or TRBV12-4 with TRBJ1-2; TRBD1 agrees at 9 bases. The V and J ends lost 6 bases and 4 bases, in that order; junction bases with no gene match: 6. The CDR3 length is 14 residues.

The CDR3 DNA is TGTGCCAGCAGTTTACGTAACAGGGGGGTTGGCTATGGCTACACCTTC. Protein: CASSLRNRGVGYGYTF. V usage is TRBV12-3 or TRBV12-4 and J usage is TRBJ1-2; 8 nucleotides align to TRBD1. The CDR3 sequence is 16 residues long. Trimming at V came to 2 bases and at J to 4 bases, leaving 9 bases not matched to a gene.

The sample holds a few counts of this clonotype. CDR3 DNA sequence: TGTGCCAGCAGTTACCCGACGAGGGGCAAAACTAGCGGGCCAGATACGCAGTATTTT. It yields the protein CASSYPTRGKTSGPDTQYF. The chain is built from TRBV6-6 and TRBJ2-3, with TRBD2 identical over 9 bases. Germline trimming cut 2 bases from V and 4 bases from J; bases unmatched to any gene: 16. There are 19 residues in the CDR3. Germline values: CDR1 MNHNY, CDR2 SVGAGI (reference sequence).

This clonotype came up a few times. The gene calls are TRBV2 and TRBJ2-1; tentative D call: TRBD1 (5 bases). This CDR3 region has 11 residues. Looked up from germline, CDR1 is SNHLY and CDR2 is FYNNEI. V was trimmed by 11 bases and J by 5 bases, leaving 10 bases between them. CDR3: CALQENNEQFF. The CDR3 bases are TGTGCCTTACAGGAGAACAATGAGCAGTTCTTC.

V gene TRBV10-3 combines with J gene TRBJ2-3, with 7 bases lining up with TRBD1. The CDR3 consists of 14 residues. Looked up from germline, CDR1 is ENHRY and CDR2 is SYGVKD. The V segment lost 10 bases and the J segment 2 bases; nucleotides outside the gene matches: 9. The chain's CDR3 is CATTGDTDTDTQYF. DNA of the CDR3: TGTGCCACCACAGGGGATACAGACACAGATACGCAGTATTTT.

The chain is built from TRBV7-3 and TRBJ2-1, with unresolved D. CDR1 is SGHTA, CDR2 FQGTGA, per germline. The CDR3 spans 15 residues. The V and J ends lost 1 base and 1 base respectively, with 8 bases between them. Here the CDR3 reads CASSLIGGSYNEQFF. CDR3 bases: TGTGCCAGCAGCTTAATAGGTGGATCCTACAATGAGCAGTTCTTC.